These 12 T cell receptor beta chains came from one sample sequenced in a study of shared clonotypes between healthy human individuals. Naivety among CD8 cells was defined by CD45RO negativity and positive CCR7 selection, thereby excluding terminally differentiated effector memory CD45RA+ cells. Generated by immunoSEQ multiplex PCR, the TCRdb table keeps only in-frame clones and is missing some. This sample has around 650,000 clones; about 95% occur once, and the top ten carry 0.11%. The source material was naive CD8+ T cells sorted from blood. These receptors all stem from a woman in her thirties in good health.

DNA for the CDR3: TGTGCCAGCAGTCCCGGGACTCGGCCACACCAAGAGACCCAGTACTTC. It is translated as CASSPGTRPHQETQYF. The chain is built from TRBV6-6 and TRBJ2-5; D is perhaps TRBD2 (6 bases). V was pared by 5 bases and J by 0 bases, with 16 bases between. The CDR3 runs 16 residues. From germline, CDR1 is MNHNY and CDR2 SVGAGI (reference sequence).

The rearrangement joins TRBV10-3 to TRBJ2-3; maybe TRBD2 (5 bases). V was clipped by 6 bases and J by 0 bases, with 7 bases between them. From germline, CDR1 is ENHRY and CDR2 SYGVKD. The CDR3 totals 13 residues. The CDR3, as DNA: TGTGCCATCAGGACTATAAGCACAGATACGCAGTATTTT. Translation gives CAIRTISTDTQYF.

The chain recombines TRBV6-5 with TRBJ2-1; a possible D gene is TRBD1 (5 bases). The CDR3 has 14 residues. CDR1 MNHEY and CDR2 SVGAGI come from the germline V gene. V lost 6 bases and J 3 bases, leaving 12 bases between the germline ends. This chain's CDR3 is CASRYITGYNEQFF. For the CDR3, the DNA is TGTGCCAGCAGATATATAACAGGCTACAATGAGCAGTTCTTC.

V and J are TRBV7-9 and TRBJ2-1, with D unclear. Germline-derived CDR1 and CDR2 are SEHNR and FQNEAQ (reference sequence). V lost 1 base and J 8 bases, leaving 9 bases between the germline ends. The CDR3 length is 13 residues. The CDR3 nucleotides are TGTGCCAGCAGCTTAGTTCGGCGGCATGAGCAGTTCTTC. This translates into CASSLVRRHEQFF.

This chain joins TRBV28 and TRBJ1-1; no clear D gene. V lost 5 bases and J lost 3, with 1 base in between. This CDR3 is built from 10 residues. CDR1 and CDR2 from the germline V gene are MDHEN and SYDVKM. The CDR3 loop reads CASSDTEAFF. The CDR3, as DNA: TGTGCCAGCAGTGACACTGAAGCTTTCTTT.

The DNA of the CDR3 is TGTGCCAGCAGCTTGGGGGAGCCCCGGCAGTACTTC. This translates into CASSLGEPRQYF. V is TRBV7-9 and J is TRBJ2-7; D might be TRBD1 or TRBD2, each matching 5 bases. The CDR3 runs to 12 residues. Trimming cost V 3 bases and J 9 bases, with 12 bases left between them. Germline V gene sequence: CDR1 SEHNR, CDR2 FQNEAQ (reference sequence). The complete variable domain, with remaining parts taken from reference TRBV7-9 and TRBJ2-7, reads DTGVSQNPRHKITKRGQNVTFRCDPISEHNRLYWYRQTLGQGPEFLTYFQNEAQLEKSRLLSDRFSAERPKGSFSTLEIQRTEQGDSAMYLCASSLGEPRQYFGPGTRLTVT.

The chain recombines TRBV10-3 with TRBJ1-5; TRBD1 agrees at 9 bases. The CDR3 spans 13 residues. V trimming: 10 bases; J trimming: 7 bases; junction bases outside the gene matches: 8. CDR1 and CDR2 (germline): ENHRY, SYGVKD. CDR3 in amino acids: CATAGQGFQPQHF. The CDR3, as DNA: TGTGCCACAGCGGGACAGGGATTCCAGCCCCAGCATTTT.

A word on this clone: This sample also contains other DNA sequences that code for the same CDR3. The chain combines TRBV27 with TRBJ2-5; D may be TRBD2 (6 bases). There are 13 residues in the CDR3. V dropped 6 bases and J dropped 0 bases, with 8 bases sitting between them. Germline values: CDR1 MNHEY, CDR2 SMNVEV (reference sequence). Written as DNA, the CDR3 is TGTGCCAGCAGGGGGGGTAACCAAGAGACCCAGTACTTC. Its protein product is CASRGGNQETQYF.

A single count supports this clone. The chain recombines TRBV19 with TRBJ2-6, with TRBD1 as a possible D gene (6 bases). The V gene's germline CDR1 is LNHDA and CDR2 SQIVND (reference sequence). Trimming removed 8 bases from V and 0 bases from J, with 17 bases in between. This CDR3 spans 17 amino acids. The CDR3 coding sequence is TGTGCCAGTTCACAGGGTTTTTTTCTCTCTGGGGCCAACGTCCTGACTTTC. Protein product: CASSQGFFLSGANVLTF.

This chain joins TRBV5-4 and TRBJ2-7; 7 positions match TRBD1. Germline V CDR1 and CDR2: SGHNT, YYREEE (reference sequence). Trimming cost V 3 bases and J 4 bases; bases outside gene matches: 4. The CDR3 is made up of 13 amino acids. In nucleotides, the CDR3 is TGTGCCAGCAGCTGGGACAGAAAATACGAGCAGTACTTC. Translating it yields CASSWDRKYEQYF.

The chain couples TRBV13 to TRBJ1-2; the D is unclear. V was trimmed by 9 bases and J by 4 bases, leaving 18 bases between them. CDR3 size: 14 residues. The germline CDR1 and CDR2 sequences are PRHDT and FYEKMQ (reference sequence). The CDR3 sequence: CASTGEGSLYGYTF. In DNA form, the CDR3 reads TGTGCCAGTACCGGGGAGGGCAGCCTCTATGGCTACACCTTC. Together with reference TRBV13 and TRBJ1-2, the CDR3 gives the full variable domain: AAGVIQSPRHLIKEKRETATLKCYPIPRHDTVYWYQQGPGQDPQFLISFYEKMQSDKGSIPDRFSAQQFSDYHSELNMSSLELGDSALYFCASTGEGSLYGYTFGSGTRLTVV.

This chain joins TRBV19 and TRBJ1-2, with D tentatively TRBD1 (6 bases). Trimming removed 1 base from V and 5 bases from J, with 11 bases in between. Germline lookup yields CDR1 LNHDA and CDR2 SQIVND (reference sequence). The CDR3 is 14 residues long. The CDR3, as DNA: TGTGCCAGTAGTATAGGAAGTACAGGGTATGGCTACACCTTC. Its protein is CASSIGSTGYGYTF.